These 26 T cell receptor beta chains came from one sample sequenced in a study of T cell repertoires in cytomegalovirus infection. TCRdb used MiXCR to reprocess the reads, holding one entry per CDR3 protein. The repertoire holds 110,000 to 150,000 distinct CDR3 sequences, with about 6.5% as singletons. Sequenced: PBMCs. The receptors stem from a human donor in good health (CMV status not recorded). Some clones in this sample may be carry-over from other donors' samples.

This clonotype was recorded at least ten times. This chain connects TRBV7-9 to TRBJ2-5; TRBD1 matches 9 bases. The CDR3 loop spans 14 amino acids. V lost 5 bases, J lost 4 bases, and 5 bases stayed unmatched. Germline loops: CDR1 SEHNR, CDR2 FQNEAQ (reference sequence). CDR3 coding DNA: TGTGCCAGCAGCGCCTCGGGACAGGGAGAGACCCAGTACTTC. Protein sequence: CASSASGQGETQYF.

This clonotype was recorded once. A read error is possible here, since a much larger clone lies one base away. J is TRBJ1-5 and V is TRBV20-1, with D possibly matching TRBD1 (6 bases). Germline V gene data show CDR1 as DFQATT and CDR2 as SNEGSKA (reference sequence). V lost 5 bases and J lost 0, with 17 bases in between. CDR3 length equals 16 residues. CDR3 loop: CSAFDRNLYSNQPQHF. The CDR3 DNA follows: TGCAGTGCTTTCGACAGGAACCTCTATAGCAATCAGCCCCAGCATTTT.

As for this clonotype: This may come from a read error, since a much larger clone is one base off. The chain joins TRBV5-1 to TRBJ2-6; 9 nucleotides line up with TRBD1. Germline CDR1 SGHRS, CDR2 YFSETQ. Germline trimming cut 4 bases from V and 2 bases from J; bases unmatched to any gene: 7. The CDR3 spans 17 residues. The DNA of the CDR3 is TGCGCCAGCAGCAGGGACAGGGCCTACGCTGGGGCCAACGTCCTGACTTTC. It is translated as CASSRDRAYAGANVLTF.

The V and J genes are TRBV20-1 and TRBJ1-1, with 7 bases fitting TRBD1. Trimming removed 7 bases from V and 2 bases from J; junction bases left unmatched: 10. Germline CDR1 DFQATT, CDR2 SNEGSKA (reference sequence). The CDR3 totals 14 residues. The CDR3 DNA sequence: TGCAGTGGACCCCGGGACAGAGTTAACACTGAAGCTTTCTTT. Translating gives CSGPRDRVNTEAFF.

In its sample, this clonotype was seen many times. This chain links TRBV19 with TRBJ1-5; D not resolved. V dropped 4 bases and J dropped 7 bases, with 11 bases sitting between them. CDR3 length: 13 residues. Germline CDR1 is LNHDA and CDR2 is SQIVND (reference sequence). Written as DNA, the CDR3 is TGTGCCAGTAGTACGTCCTGGGGACAGCCCCAGCATTTT. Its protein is CASSTSWGQPQHF.

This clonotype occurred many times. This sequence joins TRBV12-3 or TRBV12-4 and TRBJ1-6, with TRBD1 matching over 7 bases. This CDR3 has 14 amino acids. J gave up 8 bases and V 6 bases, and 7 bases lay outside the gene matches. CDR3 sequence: CASSRGQLDSPLHF. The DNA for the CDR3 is TGTGCCAGCAGCCGGGGACAGTTGGATTCACCCCTCCACTTT.

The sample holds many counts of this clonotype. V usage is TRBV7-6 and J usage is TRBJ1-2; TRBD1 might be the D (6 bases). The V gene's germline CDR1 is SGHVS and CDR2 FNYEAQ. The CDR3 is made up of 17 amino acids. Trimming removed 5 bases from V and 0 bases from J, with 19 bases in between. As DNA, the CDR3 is TGTGCCAGCAGCCCCGGGACACTTCGAAGGGCTAACTATGGCTACACCTTC. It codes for CASSPGTLRRANYGYTF.

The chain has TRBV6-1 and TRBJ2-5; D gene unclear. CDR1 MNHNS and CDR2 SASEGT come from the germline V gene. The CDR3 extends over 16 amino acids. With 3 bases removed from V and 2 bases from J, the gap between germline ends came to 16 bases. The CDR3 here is CASSDPSLGDQETQYF. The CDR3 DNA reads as TGTGCCAGCAGTGACCCGAGCCTAGGTGATCAAGAGACCCAGTACTTC.

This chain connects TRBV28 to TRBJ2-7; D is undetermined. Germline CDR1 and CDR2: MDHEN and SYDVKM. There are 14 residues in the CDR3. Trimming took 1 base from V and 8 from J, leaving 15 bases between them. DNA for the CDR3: TGTGCCAGCAGTTTATTCAACAGTGGCCGGAAGCAGTACTTC. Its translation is CASSLFNSGRKQYF. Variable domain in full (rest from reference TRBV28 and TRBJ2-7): DVKVTQSSRYLVKRTGEKVFLECVQDMDHENMFWYRQDPGLGLRLIYFSYDVKMKEKGDIPEGYSVSREKKERFSLILESASTNQTSMYLCASSLFNSGRKQYFGPGTRLTVT.

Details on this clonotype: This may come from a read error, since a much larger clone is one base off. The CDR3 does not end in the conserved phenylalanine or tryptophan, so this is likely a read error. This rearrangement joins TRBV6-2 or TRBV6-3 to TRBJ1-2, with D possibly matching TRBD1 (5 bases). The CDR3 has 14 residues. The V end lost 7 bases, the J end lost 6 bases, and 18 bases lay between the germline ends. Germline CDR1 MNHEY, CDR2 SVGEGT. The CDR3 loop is CASNPTALPHGYTC. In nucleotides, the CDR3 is TGTGCCAGCAATCCGACAGCTCTTCCGCATGGCTACACCTGC.

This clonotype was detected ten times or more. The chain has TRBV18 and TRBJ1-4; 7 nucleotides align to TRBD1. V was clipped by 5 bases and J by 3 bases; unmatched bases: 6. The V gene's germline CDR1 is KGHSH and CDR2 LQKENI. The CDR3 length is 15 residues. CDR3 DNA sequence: TGTGCCAGCTCAGCCAACAGGGGTCCTAATGAAAAACTGTTTTTT. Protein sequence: CASSANRGPNEKLFF. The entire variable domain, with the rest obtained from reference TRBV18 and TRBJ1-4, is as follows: NAGVMQNPRHLVRRRGQEARLRCSPMKGHSHVYWYRQLPEEGLKFMVYLQKENIIDESGMPKERFSAEFPKEGPSILRIQQVVRGDSAAYFCASSANRGPNEKLFFGSGTQLSVL.

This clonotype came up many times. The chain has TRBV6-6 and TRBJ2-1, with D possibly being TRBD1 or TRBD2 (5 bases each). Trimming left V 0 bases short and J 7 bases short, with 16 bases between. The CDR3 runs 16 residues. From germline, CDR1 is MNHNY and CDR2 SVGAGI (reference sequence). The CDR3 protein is CASSYSGDPPRNEQFF. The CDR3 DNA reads TGTGCCAGCAGTTACTCGGGGGACCCCCCGAGGAATGAGCAGTTCTTC.

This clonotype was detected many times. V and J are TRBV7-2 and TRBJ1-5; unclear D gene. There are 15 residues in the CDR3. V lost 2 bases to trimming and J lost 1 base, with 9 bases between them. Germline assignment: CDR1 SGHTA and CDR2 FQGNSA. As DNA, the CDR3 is TGTGCCAGCAGCTTATTGGGAGGCAGCAATCAGCCCCAGCATTTT. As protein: CASSLLGGSNQPQHF.

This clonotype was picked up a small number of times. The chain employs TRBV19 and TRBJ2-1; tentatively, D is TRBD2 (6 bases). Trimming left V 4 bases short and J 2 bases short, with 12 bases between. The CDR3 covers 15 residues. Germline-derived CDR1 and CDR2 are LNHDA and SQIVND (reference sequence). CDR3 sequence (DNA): TGTGCCAGTAGTACGCGGGACGGACCCTACAATGAGCAGTTCTTC. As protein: CASSTRDGPYNEQFF.

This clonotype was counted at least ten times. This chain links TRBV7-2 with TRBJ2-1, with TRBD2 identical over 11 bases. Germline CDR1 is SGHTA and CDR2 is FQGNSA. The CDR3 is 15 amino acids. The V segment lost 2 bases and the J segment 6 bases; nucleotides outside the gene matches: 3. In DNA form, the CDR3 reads TGTGCCAGCAGCTTAATTAGCGGGGGGGCCAATGAGCAGTTCTTC. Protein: CASSLISGGANEQFF.

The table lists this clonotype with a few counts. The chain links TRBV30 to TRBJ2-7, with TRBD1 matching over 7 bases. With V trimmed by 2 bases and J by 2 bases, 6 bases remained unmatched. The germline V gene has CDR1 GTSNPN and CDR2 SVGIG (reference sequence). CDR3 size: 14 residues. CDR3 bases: TGTGCCTGGAGTACCGGACAGGTCACCTACGAGCAGTACTTC. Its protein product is CAWSTGQVTYEQYF. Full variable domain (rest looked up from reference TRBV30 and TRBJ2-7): SQTIHQWPATLVQPVGSPLSLECTVEGTSNPNLYWYRQAAGRGLQLLFYSVGIGQISSEVPQNLSASRPQDRQFILSSKKLLLSDSGFYLCAWSTGQVTYEQYFGPGTRLTVT.

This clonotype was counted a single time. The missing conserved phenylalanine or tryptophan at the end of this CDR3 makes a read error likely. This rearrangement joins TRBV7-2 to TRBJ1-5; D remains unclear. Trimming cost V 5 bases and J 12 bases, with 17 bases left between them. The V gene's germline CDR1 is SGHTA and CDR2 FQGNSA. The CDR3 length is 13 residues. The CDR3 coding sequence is TGTGCCAGCAGCGTAGAGCGACGGGAACACCAGCATACT. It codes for CASSVERREHQHT.

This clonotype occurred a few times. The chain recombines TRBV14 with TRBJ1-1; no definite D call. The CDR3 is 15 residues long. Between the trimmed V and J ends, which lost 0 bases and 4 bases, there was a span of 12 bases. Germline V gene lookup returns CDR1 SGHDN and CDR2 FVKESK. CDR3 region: CASSQDLGFGTEAFF. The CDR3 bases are TGTGCCAGCAGCCAAGATTTAGGGTTCGGCACTGAAGCTTTCTTT.

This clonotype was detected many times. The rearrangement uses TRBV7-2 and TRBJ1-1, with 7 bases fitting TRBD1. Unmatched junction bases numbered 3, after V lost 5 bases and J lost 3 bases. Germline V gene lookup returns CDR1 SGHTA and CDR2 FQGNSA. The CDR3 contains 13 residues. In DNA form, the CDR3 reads TGTGCCAGCAGCACAGGGGTTTACACTGAAGCTTTCTTT. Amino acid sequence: CASSTGVYTEAFF.

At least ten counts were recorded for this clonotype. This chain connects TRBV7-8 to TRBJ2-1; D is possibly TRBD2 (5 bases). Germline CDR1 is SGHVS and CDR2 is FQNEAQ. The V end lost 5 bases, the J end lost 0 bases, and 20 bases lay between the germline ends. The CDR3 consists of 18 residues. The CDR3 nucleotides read TGTGCCAGCAGCACTCCCCGCGGGCTAGTCAGCTCCTACAATGAGCAGTTCTTC. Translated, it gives CASSTPRGLVSSYNEQFF.

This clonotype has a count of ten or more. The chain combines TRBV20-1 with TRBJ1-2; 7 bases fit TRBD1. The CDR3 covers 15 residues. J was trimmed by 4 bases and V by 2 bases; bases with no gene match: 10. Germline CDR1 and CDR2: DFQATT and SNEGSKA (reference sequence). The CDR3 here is CSARPLGDSPYGYTF. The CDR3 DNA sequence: TGCAGTGCTAGACCACTTGGGGACAGCCCCTATGGCTACACCTTC.

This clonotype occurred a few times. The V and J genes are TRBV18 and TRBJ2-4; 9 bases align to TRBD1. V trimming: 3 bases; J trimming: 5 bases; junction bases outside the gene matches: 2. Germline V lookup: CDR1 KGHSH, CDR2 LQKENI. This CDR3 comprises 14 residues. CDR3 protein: CASSPDRGENIQYF. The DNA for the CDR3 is TGTGCCAGCTCACCGGACAGGGGCGAAAACATTCAGTACTTC.

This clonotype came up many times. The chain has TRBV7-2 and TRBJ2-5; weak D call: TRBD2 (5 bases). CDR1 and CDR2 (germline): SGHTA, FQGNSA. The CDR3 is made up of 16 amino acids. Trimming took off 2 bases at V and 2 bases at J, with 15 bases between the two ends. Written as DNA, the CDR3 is TGTGCCAGCAGCTTACGGTCCCGGACTCAACAAGAGACCCAGTACTTC. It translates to CASSLRSRTQQETQYF.

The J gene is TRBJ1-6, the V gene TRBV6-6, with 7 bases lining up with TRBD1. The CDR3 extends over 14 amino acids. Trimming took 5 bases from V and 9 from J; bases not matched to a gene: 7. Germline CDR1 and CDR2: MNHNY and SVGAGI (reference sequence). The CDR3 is CASSTTGDGSPLHF. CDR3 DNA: TGTGCCAGCAGTACCACAGGGGACGGTTCACCCCTCCACTTT.

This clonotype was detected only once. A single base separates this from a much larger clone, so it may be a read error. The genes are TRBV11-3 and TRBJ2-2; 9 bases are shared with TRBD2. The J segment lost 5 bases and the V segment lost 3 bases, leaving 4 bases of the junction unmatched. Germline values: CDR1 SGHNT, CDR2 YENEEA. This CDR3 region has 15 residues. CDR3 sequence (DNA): TGTGCCAGCAGCTTTTGGGGACTAGCAACCGGGGAGCTGTTTTTT. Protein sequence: CASSFWGLATGELFF.

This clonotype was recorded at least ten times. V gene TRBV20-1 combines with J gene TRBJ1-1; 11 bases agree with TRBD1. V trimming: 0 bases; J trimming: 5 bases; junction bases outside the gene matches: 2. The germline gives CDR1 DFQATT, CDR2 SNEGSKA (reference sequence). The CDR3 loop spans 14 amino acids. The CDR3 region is CSARDRDRGTEAFF. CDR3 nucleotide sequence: TGCAGTGCTAGAGATCGGGACAGGGGGACTGAAGCTTTCTTT.